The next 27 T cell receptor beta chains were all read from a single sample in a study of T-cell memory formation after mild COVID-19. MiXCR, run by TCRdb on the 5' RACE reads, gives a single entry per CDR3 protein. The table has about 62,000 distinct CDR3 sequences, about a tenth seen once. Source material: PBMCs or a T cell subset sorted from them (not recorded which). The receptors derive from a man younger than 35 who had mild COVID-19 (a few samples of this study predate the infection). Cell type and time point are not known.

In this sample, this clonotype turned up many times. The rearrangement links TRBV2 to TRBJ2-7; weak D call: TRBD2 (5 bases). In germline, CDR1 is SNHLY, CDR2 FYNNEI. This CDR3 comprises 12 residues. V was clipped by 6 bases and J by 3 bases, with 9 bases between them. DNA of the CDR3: TGTGCCAGCAGGGGGAGCGGCTACGAGCAGTACTTC. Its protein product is CASRGSGYEQYF.

The CDR3 region is CASSFEGSSYNSPLHF. Here the CDR3 DNA reads TGTGCCAGCAGCTTTGAGGGGAGCTCCTATAATTCACCCCTCCACTTT. The rearrangement links TRBV7-2 to TRBJ1-6; TRBD1 might be the D (5 bases). The germline CDR1 and CDR2 sequences are SGHTA and FQGNSA. The length of the CDR3 is 16 residues. Between the trimmed V and J ends, which lost 3 bases and 0 bases, there was a span of 9 bases.

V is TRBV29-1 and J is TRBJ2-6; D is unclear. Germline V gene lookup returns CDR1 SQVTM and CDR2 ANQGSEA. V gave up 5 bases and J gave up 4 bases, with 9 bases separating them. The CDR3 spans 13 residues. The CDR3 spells CSVFAVGANVLTF. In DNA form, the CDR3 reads TGCAGCGTTTTTGCAGTCGGGGCCAACGTCCTGACTTTC.

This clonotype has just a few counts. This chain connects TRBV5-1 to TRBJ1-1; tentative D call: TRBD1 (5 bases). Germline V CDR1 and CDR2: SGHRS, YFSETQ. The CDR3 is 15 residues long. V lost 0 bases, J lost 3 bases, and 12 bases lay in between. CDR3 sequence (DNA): TGCGCCAGCAGCTTGGCCGGGGGACGCGACACTGAAGCTTTCTTT. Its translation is CASSLAGGRDTEAFF.

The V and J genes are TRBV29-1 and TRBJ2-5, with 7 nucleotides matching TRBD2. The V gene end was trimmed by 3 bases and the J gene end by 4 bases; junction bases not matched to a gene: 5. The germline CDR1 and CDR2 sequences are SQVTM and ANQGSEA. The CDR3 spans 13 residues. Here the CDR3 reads CSVDNIAGETQYF. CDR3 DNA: TGCAGCGTTGACAATATAGCGGGAGAGACCCAGTACTTC.

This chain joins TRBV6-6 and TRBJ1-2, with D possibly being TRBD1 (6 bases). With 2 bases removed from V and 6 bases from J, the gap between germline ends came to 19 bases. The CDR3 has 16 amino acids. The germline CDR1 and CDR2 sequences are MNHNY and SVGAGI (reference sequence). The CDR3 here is CASSYRLVGGQHGYTF. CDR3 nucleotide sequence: TGTGCCAGCAGTTACCGACTAGTCGGGGGGCAACATGGCTACACCTTC.

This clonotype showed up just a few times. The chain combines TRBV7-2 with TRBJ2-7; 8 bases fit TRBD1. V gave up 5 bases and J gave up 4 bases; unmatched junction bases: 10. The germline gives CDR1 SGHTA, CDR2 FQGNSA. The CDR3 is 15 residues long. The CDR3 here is CASSITGGRIYEQYF. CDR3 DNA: TGTGCCAGCAGCATTACAGGGGGTCGAATTTACGAGCAGTACTTC. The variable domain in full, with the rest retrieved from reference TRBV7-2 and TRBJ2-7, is GAGVSQSPSNKVTEKGKDVELRCDPISGHTALYWYRQSLGQGLEFLIYFQGNSAPDKSGLPSDRFSAERTGGSVSTLTIQRTQQEDSAVYLCASSITGGRIYEQYFGPGTRLTVT.

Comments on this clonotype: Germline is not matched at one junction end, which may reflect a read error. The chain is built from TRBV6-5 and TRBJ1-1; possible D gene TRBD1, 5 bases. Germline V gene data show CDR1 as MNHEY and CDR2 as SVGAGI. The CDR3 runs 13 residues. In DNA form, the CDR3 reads TGTGCCAGCAGGGGACCGGTAGGGGCCATTTTTGTATTT. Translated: CASRGPVGAIFVF.

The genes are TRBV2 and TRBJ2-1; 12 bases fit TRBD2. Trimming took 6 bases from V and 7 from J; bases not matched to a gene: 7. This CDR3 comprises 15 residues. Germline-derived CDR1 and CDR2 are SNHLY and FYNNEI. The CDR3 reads CASRVTSGGKNEQFF. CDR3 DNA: TGTGCCAGCAGGGTGACTAGCGGGGGTAAAAATGAGCAGTTCTTC.

CDR3 in amino acids: CASRYARTRDVQFF. In DNA, the CDR3 is TGTGCCAGCAGATATGCGCGAACACGTGATGTGCAGTTCTTC. V gene TRBV6-5 combines with J gene TRBJ2-1; no clear D. The V gene's germline CDR1 is MNHEY and CDR2 SVGAGI. The CDR3 loop spans 14 amino acids. Trimming removed 6 bases from V and 12 bases from J, with 21 bases in between.

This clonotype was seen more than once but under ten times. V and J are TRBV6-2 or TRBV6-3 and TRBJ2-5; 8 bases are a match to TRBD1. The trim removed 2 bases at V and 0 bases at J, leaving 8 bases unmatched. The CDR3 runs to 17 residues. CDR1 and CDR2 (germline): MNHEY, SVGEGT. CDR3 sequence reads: CASSYRKGQANQETQYF. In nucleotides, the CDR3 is TGTGCCAGCAGTTACAGGAAGGGACAGGCCAACCAAGAGACCCAGTACTTC.

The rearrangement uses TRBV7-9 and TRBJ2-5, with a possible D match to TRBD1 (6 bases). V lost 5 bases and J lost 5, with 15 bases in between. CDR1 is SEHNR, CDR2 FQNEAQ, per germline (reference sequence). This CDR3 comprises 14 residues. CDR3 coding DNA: TGTGCCAGCAGCGACCCAGGGGTGTGGGAGACCCAGTACTTC. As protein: CASSDPGVWETQYF.

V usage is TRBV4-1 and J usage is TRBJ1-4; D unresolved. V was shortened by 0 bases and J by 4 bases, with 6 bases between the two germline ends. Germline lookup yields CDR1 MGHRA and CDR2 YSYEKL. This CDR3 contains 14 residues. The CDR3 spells CASSQEGYNEKLFF. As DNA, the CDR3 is TGCGCCAGCAGCCAAGAAGGATATAATGAAAAACTGTTTTTT.

CDR3 coding DNA: TGTGCCAGCAGTTGGGTCCCCTCCTACGAGCAGTACTTC. This codes for CASSWVPSYEQYF. This rearrangement joins TRBV2 to TRBJ2-7; D ambiguous. Germline V gene data show CDR1 as SNHLY and CDR2 as FYNNEI. The V and J ends lost 5 bases and 0 bases respectively, with 8 bases between them. The CDR3 spans 13 residues.

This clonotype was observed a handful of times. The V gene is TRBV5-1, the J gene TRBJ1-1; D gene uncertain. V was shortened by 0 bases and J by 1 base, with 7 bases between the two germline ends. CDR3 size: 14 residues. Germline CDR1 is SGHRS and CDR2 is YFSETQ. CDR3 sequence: CASSLGTGNTEAFF. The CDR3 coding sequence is TGCGCCAGCAGCTTGGGGACGGGGAACACTGAAGCTTTCTTT.

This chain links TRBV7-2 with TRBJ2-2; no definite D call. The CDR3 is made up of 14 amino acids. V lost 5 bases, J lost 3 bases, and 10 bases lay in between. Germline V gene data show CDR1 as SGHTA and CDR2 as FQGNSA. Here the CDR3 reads CASSPLRDTGELFF. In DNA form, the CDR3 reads TGTGCCAGCAGCCCCCTCCGGGACACCGGGGAGCTGTTTTTT.

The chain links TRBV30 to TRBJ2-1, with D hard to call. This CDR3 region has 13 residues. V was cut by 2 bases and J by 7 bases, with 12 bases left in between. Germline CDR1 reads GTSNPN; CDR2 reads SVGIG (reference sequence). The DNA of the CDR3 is TGTGCCTGGAGTCCCTTGTTGGGGAATGAGCAGTTCTTC. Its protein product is CAWSPLLGNEQFF.

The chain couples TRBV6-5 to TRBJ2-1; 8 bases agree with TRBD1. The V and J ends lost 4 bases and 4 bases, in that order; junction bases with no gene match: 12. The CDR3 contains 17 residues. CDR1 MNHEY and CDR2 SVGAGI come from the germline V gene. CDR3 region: CASSSGGLGQGYNEQFF. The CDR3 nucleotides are TGTGCCAGCAGTTCCGGCGGGTTAGGACAGGGATACAATGAGCAGTTCTTC.

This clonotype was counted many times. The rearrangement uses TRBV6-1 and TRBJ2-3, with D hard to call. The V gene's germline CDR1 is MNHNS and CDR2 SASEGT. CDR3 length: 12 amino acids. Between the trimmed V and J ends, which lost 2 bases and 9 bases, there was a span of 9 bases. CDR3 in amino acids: CASSERSGTQYF. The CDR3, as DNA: TGTGCCAGCAGTGAAAGGTCAGGCACGCAGTATTTT.

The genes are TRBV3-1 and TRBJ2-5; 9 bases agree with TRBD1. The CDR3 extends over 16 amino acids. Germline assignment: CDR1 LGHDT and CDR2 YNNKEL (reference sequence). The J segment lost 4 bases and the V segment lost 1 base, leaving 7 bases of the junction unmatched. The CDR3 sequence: CASSQARDRVRETQYF. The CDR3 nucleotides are TGTGCCAGCAGCCAAGCCCGGGACAGGGTCCGAGAGACCCAGTACTTC.

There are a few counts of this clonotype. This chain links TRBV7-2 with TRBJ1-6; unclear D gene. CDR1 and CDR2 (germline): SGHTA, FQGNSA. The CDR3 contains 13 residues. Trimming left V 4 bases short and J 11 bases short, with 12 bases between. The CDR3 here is CASSSRTLAPLHF. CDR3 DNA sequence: TGTGCCAGCAGCTCCCGGACTCTTGCACCCCTCCACTTT.

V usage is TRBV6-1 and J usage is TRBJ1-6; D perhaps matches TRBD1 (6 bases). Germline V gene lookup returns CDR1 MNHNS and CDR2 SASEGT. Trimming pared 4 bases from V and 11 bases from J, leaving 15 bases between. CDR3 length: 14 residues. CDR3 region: CASSGLSQGAPLHF. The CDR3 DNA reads TGTGCCAGCAGTGGGCTATCACAGGGTGCACCCCTCCACTTT.

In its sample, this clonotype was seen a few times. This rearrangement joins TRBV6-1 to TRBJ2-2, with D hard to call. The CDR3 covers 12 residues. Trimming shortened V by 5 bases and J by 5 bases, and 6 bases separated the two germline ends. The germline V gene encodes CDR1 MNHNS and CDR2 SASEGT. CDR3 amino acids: CASSLLTGELFF. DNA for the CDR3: TGTGCCAGCAGTCTATTGACCGGGGAGCTGTTTTTT.

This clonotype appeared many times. The CDR3 here is CASSPYNRGRLTDTQYF. As DNA, the CDR3 is TGTGCCAGCAGCCCCTATAACAGGGGGCGTCTCACAGATACGCAGTATTTT. The chain carries TRBV12-3 or TRBV12-4 and TRBJ2-3, with TRBD1 identical over 9 bases. V lost 6 bases and J lost 2; bases outside the gene matches: 12. The CDR3 has 17 residues.

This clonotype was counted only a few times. This CDR3 reads CASSYSIGGGPETQYF. The CDR3 bases are TGTGCCAGCAGTTACTCGATTGGGGGGGGCCCGGAGACCCAGTACTTC. This chain uses TRBV6-5 with TRBJ2-5; possible D gene TRBD2, 7 bases. The CDR3 totals 16 residues. V was pared by 0 bases and J by 5 bases, with 16 bases between. Germline assignment: CDR1 MNHEY and CDR2 SVGAGI.

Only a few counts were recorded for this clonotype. CDR3 DNA: TGTGCCTGGACTAGCGACAATGAGCAGTTCTTC. Translated: CAWTSDNEQFF. The chain has TRBV30 and TRBJ2-1; possible D gene TRBD2, 6 bases. The germline V gene has CDR1 GTSNPN and CDR2 SVGIG (reference sequence). Trimming removed 4 bases at V and 5 bases at J, with 6 bases between. The CDR3 is made up of 11 amino acids. The full variable domain, completed using reference TRBV30 and TRBJ2-1, is SQTIHQWPATLVQPVGSPLSLECTVEGTSNPNLYWYRQAAGRGLQLLFYSVGIGQISSEVPQNLSASRPQDRQFILSSKKLLLSDSGFYLCAWTSDNEQFFGPGTRLTVL.

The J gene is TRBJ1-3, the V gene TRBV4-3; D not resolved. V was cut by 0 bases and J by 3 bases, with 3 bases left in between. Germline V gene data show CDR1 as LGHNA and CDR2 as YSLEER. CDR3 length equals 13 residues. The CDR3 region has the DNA TGCGCCAGCAGCCAAGATAGTGGAAACACCATATATTTT. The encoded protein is CASSQDSGNTIYF.